This T cell receptor (beta chain) was captured by sequencing in a study of cytomegalovirus exposure and HLA in healthy donors. Researchers ran the PCR with 60 Vbeta and 13 Jbeta primers. This table comes from immunoSEQ multiplex PCR, and its TCRdb copy is limited to in-frame clones, with some not included. The sample includes about 130,000 clones, about 79% of them seen just once. This CDR3 region has 14 residues. The junction had 3 bases not matched to a gene; V was cut back by 3 bases and J by 5 bases. CDR1 is LNHDA, CDR2 SQIVND, per germline (reference sequence). This clonotype was sampled from a young woman in good health and CMV-seropositive. The chain couples TRBV19 to TRBJ1-1, with 10 bases identical to TRBD1. What was sequenced was PBMCs. CDR3 nucleotides: TGTGCCAGTAGTATGGGGACAGGGGTGACTGAAGCTTTCTTT. Its protein product is CASSMGTGVTEAFF.